This record covers a single T cell receptor (beta chain). The sample belongs to a study of shared clonotypes between healthy human individuals. Generated by immunoSEQ multiplex PCR, the TCRdb table keeps only in-frame clones and is missing some. This sample has millions of clones; about 92% occur once, and the top ten carry over 0.12%. V dropped 5 bases and J dropped 5; count of bases not matched to a gene: 14. CDR1 is SQVTM and CDR2 is ANQGSEA in the germline V gene. The CDR3 length is 16 residues. This sequence was found in a young man in good health. The sample comprised naive CD4+ T cells sorted from blood. Sample subset: CD45RA+ positively selected. This chain uses TRBV29-1 with TRBJ2-5; 10 bases line up with TRBD1. Here the CDR3 DNA reads TGCAGCGTTCGAGCCGGCCGGGACAGGGGTTACGAGACCCAGTACTTC. Translating gives CSVRAGRDRGYETQYF.